This passage covers 6 T cell receptor beta chains from one sample sequenced in a study of blood T cell repertoires in COVID-19. The data were produced by immunoSEQ multiplex PCR, yet TCRdb's version contains in-frame clones alone and is incomplete. The table has roughly 250,000 clones, approximately 78% seen once. Source material: peripheral blood. These receptors all stem from a woman aged 55 to 70 with active or convalescent COVID-19.

The V gene is TRBV6-6, the J gene TRBJ1-1; 9 positions match TRBD1. Per germline, CDR1 MNHNY and CDR2 SVGAGI (reference sequence). The V gene end was trimmed by 5 bases and the J gene end by 1 base; junction bases not matched to a gene: 8. The CDR3 has 16 residues. The CDR3 DNA reads as TGTGCCAGCAGTCAGCTGGGACAGGGACGGAACACTGAAGCTTTCTTT. It encodes CASSQLGQGRNTEAFF.

The chain has TRBV2 and TRBJ1-2; no definite D call. The CDR3 loop spans 12 amino acids. Germline values: CDR1 SNHLY, CDR2 FYNNEI. Trimming left V 2 bases short and J 4 bases short, with 5 bases between. In DNA form, the CDR3 reads TGTGCCAGCAGTGAACAGATCTATGGCTACACCTTC. Translating it yields CASSEQIYGYTF.

The chain recombines TRBV27 with TRBJ1-5; possible D gene TRBD1, 6 bases. There are 14 residues in the CDR3. Trimming left V 4 bases short and J 6 bases short, with 13 bases between. Germline-derived CDR1 and CDR2 are MNHEY and SMNVEV (reference sequence). CDR3 sequence: CASSSQGRGQPQHF. CDR3 bases: TGTGCCAGCAGTTCCCAGGGGAGAGGTCAGCCCCAGCATTTT.

This clone showed up just a few times. The gene calls are TRBV6-5 and TRBJ1-2; 7 nucleotides align to TRBD1. The germline CDR1 and CDR2 sequences are MNHEY and SVGAGI. The CDR3 runs 12 residues. Trimming at V came to 9 bases and at J to 2 bases, leaving 3 bases not matched to a gene. CDR3 sequence: CASQTGNYGYTF. The CDR3 DNA is TGTGCCAGTCAGACAGGGAACTATGGCTACACCTTC.

The rearrangement joins TRBV15 to TRBJ1-4, with D unresolved. The CDR3 contains 16 residues. Trimming stripped 0 bases from V and 5 bases from J, with 13 bases between. Germline-derived CDR1 and CDR2 are LNHNV and YYDKDF (reference sequence). The CDR3 DNA sequence: TGTGCCACCAGCAGAGATCGTCCCGGGAGGAATGAAAAACTGTTTTTT. It translates to CATSRDRPGRNEKLFF.

In DNA, the CDR3 is TGCGCCAGCAGCTTAGGCGGCTCTGGAAACACCATATATTTT. It codes for CASSLGGSGNTIYF. This chain joins TRBV5-1 and TRBJ1-3; D not certain. In germline, CDR1 is SGHRS, CDR2 YFSETQ. The V end lost 2 bases, the J end lost 0 bases, and 6 bases lay between the germline ends. This CDR3 spans 14 amino acids.